These 2 T cell receptor beta chains originate from one sample sequenced in a study of response to subunit inactivated influenza vaccine. TCRdb independently ran MiXCR on the RT-PCR reads; one entry per CDR3 protein. This table holds about 500,000 distinct CDR3 sequences, 16% found once. Sample: CD4+ T cells sorted from PBMCs, taken roughly 24 months after vaccination. The receptors stem from a man aged 50-75 years who received an inactivated influenza vaccine.

The chain combines TRBV19 with TRBJ2-1; D may be TRBD1 or TRBD2 (5 bases each). V was clipped by 4 bases and J by 10 bases, with 14 bases between them. The germline CDR1 and CDR2 sequences are LNHDA and SQIVND (reference sequence). The CDR3 length is 13 residues. In DNA, the CDR3 is TGTGCCAGTAGTACGGGGCGGGTGGCGGAGCAGTTCTTC. Translated, it gives CASSTGRVAEQFF. Together with reference TRBV19 and TRBJ2-1, the CDR3 gives the full variable domain: DGGITQSPKYLFRKEGQNVTLSCEQNLNHDAMYWYRQDPGQGLRLIYYSQIVNDFQKGDIAEGYSVSREKKESFPLTVTSAQKNPTAFYLCASSTGRVAEQFFGPGTRLTVL.

V and J are TRBV7-4 and TRBJ2-3; TRBD2 aligns across 8 bases. Unmatched junction bases numbered 11, after V lost 3 bases and J lost 0 bases. CDR1 SGHVT and CDR2 SQSDAQ come from the germline V gene. The CDR3 contains 18 residues. This CDR3 is CASSFRWRGATSTDTQYF. In DNA, the CDR3 is TGTGCCAGCAGCTTCCGGTGGCGGGGGGCCACTAGCACAGATACGCAGTATTTT.